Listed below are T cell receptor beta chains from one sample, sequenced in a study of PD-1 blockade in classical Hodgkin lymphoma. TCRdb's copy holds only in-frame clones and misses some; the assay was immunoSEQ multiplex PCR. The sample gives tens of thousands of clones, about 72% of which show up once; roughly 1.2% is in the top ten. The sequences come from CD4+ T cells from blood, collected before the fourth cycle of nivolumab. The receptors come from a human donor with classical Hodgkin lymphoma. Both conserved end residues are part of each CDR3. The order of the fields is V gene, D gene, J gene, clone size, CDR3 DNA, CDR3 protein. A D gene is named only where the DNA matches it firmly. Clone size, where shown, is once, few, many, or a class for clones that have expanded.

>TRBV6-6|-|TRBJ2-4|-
TGTGCCAGCAGCCTCGGCGTGGGGACAGCCAAAAACATTCAGTACTTC
CASSLGVGTAKNIQYF
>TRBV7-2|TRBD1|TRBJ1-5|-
TGTGCCAGCAGCTCAGACAGGGGCAATCAGCCCCAGCATTTT
CASSSDRGNQPQHF
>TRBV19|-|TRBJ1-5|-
TGTGCCAGTAGTATAGACGGAAGTCAGCCCCAGCATTTT
CASSIDGSQPQHF
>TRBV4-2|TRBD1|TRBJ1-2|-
TGTGCCAGCAGCGTGGACAGGGGGGGCTATGGCTACACCTTC
CASSVDRGGYGYTF
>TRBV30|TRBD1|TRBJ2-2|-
TGTGCCTGGAGTGTAATGCGCCCGTACCGGGACAGAAACACCGGGGAGCTGTTTTTT
CAWSVMRPYRDRNTGELFF
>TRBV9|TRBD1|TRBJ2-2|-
TGTGCCAGCAGCGTTGGGGACAGGGACCCCGGGGAGCTGTTTTTT
CASSVGDRDPGELFF
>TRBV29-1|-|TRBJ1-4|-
TGCAGCGTTTACAGAGACTCAACTAATGAAAAACTGTTTTTT
CSVYRDSTNEKLFF
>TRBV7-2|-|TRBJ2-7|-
TGTGCCAGCAGCCTACGACGCCTCGGGGAGCAGTACTTC
CASSLRRLGEQYF
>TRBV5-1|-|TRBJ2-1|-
TGCGCCAGCAGCTTGGGACAGGTCAATGAGCAGTTCTTC
CASSLGQVNEQFF
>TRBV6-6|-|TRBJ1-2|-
TGTGCCAGCAGTCTAGACAACGCCGGTATCTATGGCTACACCTTC
CASSLDNAGIYGYTF
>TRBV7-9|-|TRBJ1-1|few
TGTGCCAGCAGCCCCCTTGCTGACACTGAAGCTTTCTTT
CASSPLADTEAFF
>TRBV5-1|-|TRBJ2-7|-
TGCGCCAGCAGCTTGGAGCGATACGAGCAGTACTTC
CASSLERYEQYF
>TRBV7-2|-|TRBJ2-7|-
TGTGCCAGCAGCTTATTCCCTTACGAGCAGTACTTC
CASSLFPYEQYF
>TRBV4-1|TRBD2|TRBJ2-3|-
TGCGCCAGCAGCCAAGTGCTAGAGCGGGGGCGCACAGATACGCAGTATTTT
CASSQVLERGRTDTQYF
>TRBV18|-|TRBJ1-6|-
TGTGCCAGCTCTCGGCAGGGTTCATCCTATAATTCACCCCTCCACTTT
CASSRQGSSYNSPLHF
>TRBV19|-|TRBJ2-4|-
TGTGCCAGTAGTATTCACGACTCCGTAGCCAAAAACATTCAGTACTTC
CASSIHDSVAKNIQYF
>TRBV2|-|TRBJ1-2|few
TGTGCCAGCAGTTTCGGCCAGAGTTATGGCTACACCTTC
CASSFGQSYGYTF
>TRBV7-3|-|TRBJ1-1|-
TGTGCCAGCAGCCAAGGGCCCAGGATCATGAACACTGAAGCTTTCTTT
CASSQGPRIMNTEAFF
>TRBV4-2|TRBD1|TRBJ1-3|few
TGTGCCAGCAGCCCCCGACAGGGGGCTGGAAACACCATATATTTT
CASSPRQGAGNTIYF
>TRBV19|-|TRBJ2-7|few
TGTGCCAGTAGTATGAAGGGACGCGAGCAGTACTTC
CASSMKGREQYF
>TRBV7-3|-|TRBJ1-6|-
TGTGCCAGCAGCTTAGACGGCGCTTTGGATTCACCCCTCCACTTT
CASSLDGALDSPLHF
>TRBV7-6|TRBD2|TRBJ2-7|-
TGTGCCAGCAGCTTGGGGACTAGCGGGGGAATCTACGAGCAGTACTTC
CASSLGTSGGIYEQYF
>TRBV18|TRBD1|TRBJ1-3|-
TGTGCCAGCTCCCGCACAGGGGTCGTTGGAAACACCATATATTTT
CASSRTGVVGNTIYF
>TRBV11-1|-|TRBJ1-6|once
TGTGCCAGCAGCGCGGACAGTCTGGGTTCACCCCTCCACTTT
CASSADSLGSPLHF
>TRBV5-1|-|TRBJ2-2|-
TGCGCCAGCAGCTCCGGAGGGGGCCCCACCGGGGAGCTGTTTTTT
CASSSGGGPTGELFF
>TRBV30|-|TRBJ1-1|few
TGTGCCTGGAGTGGGACCCCCGGCTCTGAAGCTTTCTTT
CAWSGTPGSEAFF
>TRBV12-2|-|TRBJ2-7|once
TGTGCAAGTCGCTTTTTGGGCGACCACTACGAGCAGTACTTC
CASRFLGDHYEQYF
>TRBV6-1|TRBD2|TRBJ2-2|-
TGTGCCAGCAGCGCCTCTAGCGGGGGGGCCGGGGAGCTGTTTTTT
CASSASSGGAGELFF